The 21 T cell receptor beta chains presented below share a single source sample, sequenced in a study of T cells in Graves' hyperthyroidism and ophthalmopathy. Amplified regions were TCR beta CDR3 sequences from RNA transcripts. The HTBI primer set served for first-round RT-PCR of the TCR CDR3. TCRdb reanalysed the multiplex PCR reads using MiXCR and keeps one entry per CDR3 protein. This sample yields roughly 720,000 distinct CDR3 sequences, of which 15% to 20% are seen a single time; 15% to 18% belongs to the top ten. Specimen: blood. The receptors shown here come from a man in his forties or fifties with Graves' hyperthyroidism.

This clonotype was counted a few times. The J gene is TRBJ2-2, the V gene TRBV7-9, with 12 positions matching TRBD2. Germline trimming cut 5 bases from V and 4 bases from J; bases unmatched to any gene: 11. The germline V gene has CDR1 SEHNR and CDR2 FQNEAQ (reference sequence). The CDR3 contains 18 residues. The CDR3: CASSQAGLAGGLTGELFF. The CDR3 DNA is TGTGCCAGCAGCCAAGCCGGGCTAGCGGGAGGGCTCACCGGGGAGCTGTTTTTT.

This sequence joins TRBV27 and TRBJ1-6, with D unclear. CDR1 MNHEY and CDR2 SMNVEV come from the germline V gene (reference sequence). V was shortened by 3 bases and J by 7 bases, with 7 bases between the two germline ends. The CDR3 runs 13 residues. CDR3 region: CASSFGWNSPLHF. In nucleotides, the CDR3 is TGTGCCAGCAGTTTCGGGTGGAATTCACCCCTCCACTTT.

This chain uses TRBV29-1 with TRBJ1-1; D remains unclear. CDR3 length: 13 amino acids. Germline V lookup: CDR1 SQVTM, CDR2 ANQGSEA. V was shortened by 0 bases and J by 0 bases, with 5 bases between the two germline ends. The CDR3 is CSVEDRMNTEAFF. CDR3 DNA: TGCAGCGTTGAAGATCGAATGAACACTGAAGCTTTCTTT.

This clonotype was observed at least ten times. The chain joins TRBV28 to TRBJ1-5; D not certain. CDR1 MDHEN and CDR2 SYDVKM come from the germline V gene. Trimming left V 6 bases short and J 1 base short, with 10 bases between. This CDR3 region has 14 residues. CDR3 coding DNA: TGTGCCAGCAGCCCGTCCGGAAGCAATCAGCCCCAGCATTTT. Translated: CASSPSGSNQPQHF. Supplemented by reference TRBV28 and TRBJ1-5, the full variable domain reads DVKVTQSSRYLVKRTGEKVFLECVQDMDHENMFWYRQDPGLGLRLIYFSYDVKMKEKGDIPEGYSVSREKKERFSLILESASTNQTSMYLCASSPSGSNQPQHFGDGTRLSIL.

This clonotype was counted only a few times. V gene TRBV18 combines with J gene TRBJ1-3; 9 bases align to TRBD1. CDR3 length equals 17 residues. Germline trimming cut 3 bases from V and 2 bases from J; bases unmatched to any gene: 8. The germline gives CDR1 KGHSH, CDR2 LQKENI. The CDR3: CASSPRQGDSPGNTIYF. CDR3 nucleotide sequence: TGTGCCAGCTCACCGAGACAGGGGGATTCACCTGGAAACACCATATATTTT. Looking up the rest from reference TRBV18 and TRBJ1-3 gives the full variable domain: NAGVMQNPRHLVRRRGQEARLRCSPMKGHSHVYWYRQLPEEGLKFMVYLQKENIIDESGMPKERFSAEFPKEGPSILRIQQVVRGDSAAYFCASSPRQGDSPGNTIYFGEGSWLTVV.

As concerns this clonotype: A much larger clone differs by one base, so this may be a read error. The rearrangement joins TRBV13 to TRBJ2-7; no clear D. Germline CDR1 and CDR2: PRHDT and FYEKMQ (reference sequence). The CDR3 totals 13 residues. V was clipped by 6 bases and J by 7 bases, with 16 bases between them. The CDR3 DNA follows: TGTGCCAGCAGTCCCAACCTTGGCGAGGAGCAGTACTTC. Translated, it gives CASSPNLGEEQYF.

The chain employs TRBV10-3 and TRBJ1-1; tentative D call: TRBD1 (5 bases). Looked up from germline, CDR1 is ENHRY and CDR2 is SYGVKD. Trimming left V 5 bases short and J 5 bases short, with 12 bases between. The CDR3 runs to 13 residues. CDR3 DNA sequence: TGTGCCATCAGTCCGGGGGGGGGGACTGAAGCTTTCTTT. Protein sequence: CAISPGGGTEAFF.

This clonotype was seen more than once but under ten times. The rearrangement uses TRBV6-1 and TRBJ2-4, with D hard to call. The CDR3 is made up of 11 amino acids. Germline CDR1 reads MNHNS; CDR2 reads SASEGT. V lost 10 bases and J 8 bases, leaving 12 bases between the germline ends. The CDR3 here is CATDLNDIQYF. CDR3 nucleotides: TGTGCCACCGATTTAAATGACATTCAGTACTTC.

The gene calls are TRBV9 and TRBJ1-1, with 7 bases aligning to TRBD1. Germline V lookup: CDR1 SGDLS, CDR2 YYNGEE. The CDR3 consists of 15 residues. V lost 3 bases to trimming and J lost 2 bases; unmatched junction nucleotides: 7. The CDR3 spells CASSAGQALNTEAFF. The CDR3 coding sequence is TGTGCCAGCAGCGCCGGACAGGCCTTAAACACTGAAGCTTTCTTT.

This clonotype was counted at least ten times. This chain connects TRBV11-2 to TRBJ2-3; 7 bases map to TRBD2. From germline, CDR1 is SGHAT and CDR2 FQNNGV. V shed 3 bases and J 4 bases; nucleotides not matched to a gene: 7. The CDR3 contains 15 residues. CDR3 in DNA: TGTGCCAGCAGCTTCCTTGCGGGAGACGCAGATACGCAGTATTTT. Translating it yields CASSFLAGDADTQYF.

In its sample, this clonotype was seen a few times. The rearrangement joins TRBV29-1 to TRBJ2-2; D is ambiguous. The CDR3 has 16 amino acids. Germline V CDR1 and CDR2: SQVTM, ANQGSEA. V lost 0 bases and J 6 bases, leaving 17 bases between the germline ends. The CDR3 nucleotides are TGCAGCGTTGAAGATCGAACTCAGCCTGGCTCCGGGGAGCTGTTTTTT. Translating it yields CSVEDRTQPGSGELFF.

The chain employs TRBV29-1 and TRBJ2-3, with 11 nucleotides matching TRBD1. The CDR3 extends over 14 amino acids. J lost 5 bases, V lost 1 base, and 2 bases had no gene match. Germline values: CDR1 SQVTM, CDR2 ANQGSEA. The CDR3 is CSVEGTGGIDTQYF. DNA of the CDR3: TGCAGCGTTGAAGGGACAGGGGGCATAGATACGCAGTATTTT.

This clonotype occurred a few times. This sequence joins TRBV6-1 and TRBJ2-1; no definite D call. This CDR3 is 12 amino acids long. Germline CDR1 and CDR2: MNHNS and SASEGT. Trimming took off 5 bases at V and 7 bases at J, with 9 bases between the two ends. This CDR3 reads CASSSPGNEQFF. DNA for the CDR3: TGTGCCAGCAGTTCCCCTGGTAATGAGCAGTTCTTC.

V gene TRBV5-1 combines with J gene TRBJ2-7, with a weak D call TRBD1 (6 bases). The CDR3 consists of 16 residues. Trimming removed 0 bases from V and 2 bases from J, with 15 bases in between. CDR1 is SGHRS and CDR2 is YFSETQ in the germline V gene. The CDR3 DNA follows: TGCGCCAGCAGCTTGGCGGTTGGACAGACCCCCTACGAGCAGTACTTC. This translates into CASSLAVGQTPYEQYF.

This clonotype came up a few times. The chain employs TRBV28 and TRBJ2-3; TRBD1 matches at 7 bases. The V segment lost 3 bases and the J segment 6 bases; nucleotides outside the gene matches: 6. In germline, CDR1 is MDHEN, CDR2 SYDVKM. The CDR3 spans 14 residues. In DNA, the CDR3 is TGTGCCAGCAGTTTTAGCAGGGGGATCGATACGCAGTATTTT. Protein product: CASSFSRGIDTQYF.

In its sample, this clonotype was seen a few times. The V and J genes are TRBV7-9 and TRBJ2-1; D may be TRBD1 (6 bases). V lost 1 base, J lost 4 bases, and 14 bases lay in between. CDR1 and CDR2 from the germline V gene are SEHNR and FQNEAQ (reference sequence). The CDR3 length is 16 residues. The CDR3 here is CASSLVGADFYNEQFF. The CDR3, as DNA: TGTGCCAGCAGCTTAGTGGGGGCTGACTTTTACAATGAGCAGTTCTTC.

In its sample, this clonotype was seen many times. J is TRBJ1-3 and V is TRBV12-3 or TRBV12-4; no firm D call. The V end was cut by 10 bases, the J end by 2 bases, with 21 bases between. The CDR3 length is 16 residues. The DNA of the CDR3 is TGTGCCACGAGACCCCTGGACTACCTGACTGGAAACACCATATATTTT. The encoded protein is CATRPLDYLTGNTIYF.

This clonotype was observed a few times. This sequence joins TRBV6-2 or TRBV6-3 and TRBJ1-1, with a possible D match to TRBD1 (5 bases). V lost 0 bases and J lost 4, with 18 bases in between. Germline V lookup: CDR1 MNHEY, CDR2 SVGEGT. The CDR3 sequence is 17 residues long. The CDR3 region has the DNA TGTGCCAGCAGTTACTCGAGGTTGGGGGGATGGGTCACTGAAGCTTTCTTT. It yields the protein CASSYSRLGGWVTEAFF.

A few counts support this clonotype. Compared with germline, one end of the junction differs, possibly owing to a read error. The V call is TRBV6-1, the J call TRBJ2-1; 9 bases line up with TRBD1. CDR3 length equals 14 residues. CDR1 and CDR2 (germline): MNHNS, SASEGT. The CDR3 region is CASQTGGSPNEQFF. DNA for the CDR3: TGTGCCAGTCAGACAGGGGGTTCACCCAATGAACAGTTCTTC.

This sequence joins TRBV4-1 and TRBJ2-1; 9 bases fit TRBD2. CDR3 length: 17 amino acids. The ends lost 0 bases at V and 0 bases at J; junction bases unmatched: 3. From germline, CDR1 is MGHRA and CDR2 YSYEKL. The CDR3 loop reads CASSQDPSGTSYNEQFF. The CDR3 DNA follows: TGCGCCAGCAGCCAAGACCCTAGCGGGACCTCCTACAATGAGCAGTTCTTC.

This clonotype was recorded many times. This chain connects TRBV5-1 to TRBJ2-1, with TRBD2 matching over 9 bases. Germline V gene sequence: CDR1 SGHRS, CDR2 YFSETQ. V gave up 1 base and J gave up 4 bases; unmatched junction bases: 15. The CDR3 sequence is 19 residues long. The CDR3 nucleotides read TGCGCCAGCAGCTTGCATCCCCTAGCGGGGCCCAAGGAGTACAATGAGCAGTTCTTC. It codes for CASSLHPLAGPKEYNEQFF.